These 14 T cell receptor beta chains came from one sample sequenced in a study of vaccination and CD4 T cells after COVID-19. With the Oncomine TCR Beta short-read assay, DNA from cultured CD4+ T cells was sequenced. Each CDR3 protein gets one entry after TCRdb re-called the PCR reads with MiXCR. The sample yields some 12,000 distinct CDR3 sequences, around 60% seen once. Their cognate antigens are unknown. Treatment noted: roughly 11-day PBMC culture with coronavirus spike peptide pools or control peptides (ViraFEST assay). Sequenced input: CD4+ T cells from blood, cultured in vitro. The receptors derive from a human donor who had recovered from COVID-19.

This chain's CDR3 is CSAKVGDTEAFF. The CDR3 DNA sequence: TGCAGTGCTAAGGTCGGCGACACTGAAGCTTTCTTT. This chain uses TRBV20-1 with TRBJ1-1, with D hard to call. There are 12 residues in the CDR3. V shed 4 bases and J shed 3 bases, with 9 bases lying between them. CDR1 and CDR2 (germline): DFQATT, SNEGSKA (reference sequence).

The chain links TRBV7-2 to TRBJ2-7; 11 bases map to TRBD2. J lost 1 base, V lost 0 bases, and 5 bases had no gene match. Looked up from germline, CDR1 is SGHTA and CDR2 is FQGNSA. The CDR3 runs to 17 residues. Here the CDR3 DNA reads TGTGCCAGCAGCTTAGCTTCCGGACTAGCGGGTTCCTACGAGCAGTACTTC. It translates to CASSLASGLAGSYEQYF.

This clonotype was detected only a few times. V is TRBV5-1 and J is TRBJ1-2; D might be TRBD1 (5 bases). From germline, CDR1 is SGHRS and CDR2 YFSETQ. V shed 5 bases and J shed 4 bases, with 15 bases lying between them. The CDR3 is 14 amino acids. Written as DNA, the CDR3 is TGCGCCAGCAGTCCGGCAGGGACCTTCTATGGCTACACCTTC. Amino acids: CASSPAGTFYGYTF.

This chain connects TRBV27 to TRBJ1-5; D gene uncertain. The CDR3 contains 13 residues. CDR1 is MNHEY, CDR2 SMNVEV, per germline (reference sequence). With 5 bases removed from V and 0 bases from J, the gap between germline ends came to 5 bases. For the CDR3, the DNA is TGTGCCAGCAGTATTCATAGCAATCAGCCCCAGCATTTT. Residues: CASSIHSNQPQHF.

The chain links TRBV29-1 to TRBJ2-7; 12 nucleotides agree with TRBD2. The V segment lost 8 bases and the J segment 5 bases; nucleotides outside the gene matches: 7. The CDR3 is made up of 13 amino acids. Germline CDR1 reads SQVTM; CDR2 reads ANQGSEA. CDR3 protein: CSLKRLAGDEQYF. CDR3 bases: TGCAGCCTGAAGAGACTAGCGGGGGACGAGCAGTACTTC.

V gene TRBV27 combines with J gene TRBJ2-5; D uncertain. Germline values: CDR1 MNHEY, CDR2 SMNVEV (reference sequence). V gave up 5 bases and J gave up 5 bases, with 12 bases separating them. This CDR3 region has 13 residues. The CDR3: CASSPQTSETQYF. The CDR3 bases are TGTGCCAGCAGTCCACAAACTTCGGAGACCCAGTACTTC.

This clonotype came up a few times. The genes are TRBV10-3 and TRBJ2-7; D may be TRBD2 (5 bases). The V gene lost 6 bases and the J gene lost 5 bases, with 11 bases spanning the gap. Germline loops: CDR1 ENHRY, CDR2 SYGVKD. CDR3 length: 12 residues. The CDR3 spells CAIRPERDEQYF. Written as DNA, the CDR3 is TGTGCCATCAGGCCCGAGAGGGACGAGCAGTACTTC.

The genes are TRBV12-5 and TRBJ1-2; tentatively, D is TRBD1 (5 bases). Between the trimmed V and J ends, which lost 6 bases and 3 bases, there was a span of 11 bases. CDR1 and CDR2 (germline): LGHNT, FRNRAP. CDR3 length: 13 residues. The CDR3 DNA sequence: TGTGCTAGTGGGGACCGGGGCGACTATGGCTACACCTTC. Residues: CASGDRGDYGYTF.

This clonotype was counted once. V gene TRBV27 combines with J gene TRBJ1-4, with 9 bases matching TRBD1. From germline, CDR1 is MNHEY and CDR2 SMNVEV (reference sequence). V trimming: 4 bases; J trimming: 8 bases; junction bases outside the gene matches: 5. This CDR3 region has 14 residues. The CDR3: CASSSGTGPEKLFF. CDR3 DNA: TGTGCCAGCAGTTCCGGGACAGGGCCGGAAAAACTGTTTTTT.

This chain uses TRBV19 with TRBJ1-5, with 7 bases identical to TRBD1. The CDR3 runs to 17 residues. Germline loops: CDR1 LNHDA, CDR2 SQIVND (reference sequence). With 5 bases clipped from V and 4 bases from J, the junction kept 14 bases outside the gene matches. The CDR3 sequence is CASSAPRQGVGNQPQHF. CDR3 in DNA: TGTGCCAGTAGTGCCCCGAGACAGGGTGTAGGGAATCAGCCCCAGCATTTT.

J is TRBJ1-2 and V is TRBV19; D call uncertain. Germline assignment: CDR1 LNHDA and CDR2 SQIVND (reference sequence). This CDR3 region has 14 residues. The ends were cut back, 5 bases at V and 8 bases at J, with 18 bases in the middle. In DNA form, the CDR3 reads TGTGCCAGTAGTGTAGGACGTCCTCCAAGAGGCTACACCTTC. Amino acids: CASSVGRPPRGYTF.

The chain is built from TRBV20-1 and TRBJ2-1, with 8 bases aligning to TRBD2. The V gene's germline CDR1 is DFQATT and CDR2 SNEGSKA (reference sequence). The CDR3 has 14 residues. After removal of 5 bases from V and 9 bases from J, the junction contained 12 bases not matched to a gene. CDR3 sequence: CSASNGLAYGEQFF. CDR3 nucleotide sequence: TGCAGTGCTTCTAATGGACTAGCTTATGGTGAGCAGTTCTTC.

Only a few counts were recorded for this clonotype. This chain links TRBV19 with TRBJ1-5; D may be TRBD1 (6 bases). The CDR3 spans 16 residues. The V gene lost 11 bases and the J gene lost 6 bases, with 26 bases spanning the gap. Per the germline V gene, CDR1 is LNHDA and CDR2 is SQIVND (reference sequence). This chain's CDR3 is CAAAGGAGARGQPQHF. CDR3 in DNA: TGTGCCGCCGCCGGTGGTGCGGGGGCCCGTGGTCAGCCCCAGCATTTT.

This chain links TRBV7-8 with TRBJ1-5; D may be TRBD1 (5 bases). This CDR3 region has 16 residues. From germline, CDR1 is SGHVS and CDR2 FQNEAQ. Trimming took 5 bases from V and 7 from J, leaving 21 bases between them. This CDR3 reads CASSPRWGGGDQPQHF. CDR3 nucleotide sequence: TGTGCCAGCAGCCCAAGGTGGGGGGGGGGAGACCAGCCCCAGCATTTT.